This T cell receptor beta chain derives from a study of blood T cell repertoires in COVID-19 (TCRdb year 2020). At the level of the whole study: The collaborator samples originated in the United States, Italy and Spain and spanned the acute and convalescent phases of COVID-19. HLA class I and class II types, where available, came from metadata supplied by the sample provider rather than from assay-based typing. Deeply sampled blood TCRbeta repertoires from subjects exposed to, actively infected with, or recovered from COVID-19 were included in the dataset. Samples came from the ongoing ImmuneRACE study (first 160 participants) plus 1,254 subjects from 6 global collaborators. Nearly every sample came with metadata listing a de-identified subject ID, COVID-19 status, age in years and sex. A freely available public database, intended as a resource for researchers studying the immune response to SARS-CoV-2, is where the repertoires were released. The material from the prospective study consisted of cDNA or gDNA derived from T cells, B-cell-depleted T cells, or PBMCs. Beyond this particular receptor, the publication reports: The quantity of clinical and demographic metadata differed by source and by participant and was supplied without curation.

Notes on this clone: Its antigen specificity is not known. Base qualities are not provided; no much larger clone lies one nucleotide away.

In the prospective study, participants were roughly 18 to 100 years old, resided in 20 to 30 geographic areas of the United States, and were enrolled through a virtual design. To assign participants to cohorts, the prospective study relied on clinical history that participants themselves reported in a screening survey and a study questionnaire. ImmuneRACE Cohort 3 recovered participants were defined by two consecutive negative NP/OP PCR tests, healthcare professional clearance, or symptom resolution. Mobile phlebotomists in the prospective study collected whole blood, serum and a nasopharyngeal or oropharyngeal swab from every participant. Participants in the prospective study had the option to provide additional blood draws and questionnaires over an approximately 2-month period. Prospective study blood samples were shipped either frozen or at room temperature before DNA extraction. Deletion took 0 bases off V and 6 bases off J, with a span of 17 bases between the germline ends. Taken from the germline V gene (reference sequence), the CDR1 and CDR2 loops are SEHNR and FQNEAQ. Counted from cysteine to phenylalanine, this CDR3 has 16 amino acids. Only the CDR3 region is kept as DNA, spanning 48 bases read in frame from base 1.

TCRbeta CDR3 regions were amplified from genomic DNA by means of the immunoSEQ Assay, a bias-controlled multiplex PCR. On the authors' methods: Nucleated cell counts per sample were estimated from amplification of reference gene primers within the assay. To quantify the absolute abundance of each unique TCRbeta CDR3 rearrangement, sequence reads were collapsed and filtered. For each sample, productive Simpson clonality was calculated as the square root of Simpson's diversity index over productive rearrangements. This immuneACCESS table, as held by TCRdb, lists in-frame sequences with V and J called but not all clones. Of the missing ones, under half trace to an unresolved V gene in checked studies; the others have no known cause. The V and J calls and the clone size are those of that table, but D and trimming were determined from the DNA. This sample gives some 330,000 clones in total; around 83% of them show up just once. Of the sample, 5.1% falls within the top ten clones.

The chain employs TRBV7-9 and TRBJ1-1; D gene: possibly TRBD1, on 6 matching bases. The sequence came from a woman in her forties or fifties who had recovered from COVID-19. The specimen was PBMCs or T cells enriched from blood (not recorded which). The CDR3 region reads CASSLAGAGDRAEAFF. The nucleotide sequence reads as follows: TGTGCCAGCAGCTTAGCGGGGGCAGGGGATAGGGCTGAAGCTTTCTTT.